This T cell receptor (beta chain) was sequenced for a study of shared clonotypes between healthy human individuals. In replicate PCRs of sorted subsets, about 220 ng DNA, tens of thousands of T cell genomes, was used. Sequencing was performed with immunoSEQ multiplex PCR; in TCRdb, only in-frame clones are kept and a portion is missing. The sample records about 1.9 million clones, over 85% being singletons. Turning to this clone: What it binds is not known.

V was cut by 0 bases and J by 7 bases, with 16 bases left in between. CDR1 and CDR2 (germline): GTSNPN, SVGIG (reference sequence). This CDR3 has 14 amino acids. Findings of the study overall: Generally, naive subsets (rather than memory subsets) showed larger estimated richness. Rarefaction analysis demonstrated incomplete sorted-subset sequencing notwithstanding large depth.

The naive CD8 population came from CD45RO-negative cells selected for CCR7, without terminally differentiated effector memory CD45RA+ cells. The V call is TRBV30, the J call TRBJ2-7; tentative D call: TRBD1 (5 bases). This receptor was identified in a man younger than 35 in good health. Some clones in this sample may be carry-over from other donors' samples. Sequences were obtained from naive CD8+ T cells from PBMCs. The CDR3 region is CAWSVGGHIGEQYF. The CDR3, as DNA: TGTGCCTGGAGTGTGGGCGGACATATTGGGGAGCAGTACTTC. Full variable domain (outside the CDR3, taken from reference TRBV30 and TRBJ2-7): SQTIHQWPATLVQPVGSPLSLECTVEGTSNPNLYWYRQAAGRGLQLLFYSVGIGQISSEVPQNLSASRPQDRQFILSSKKLLLSDSGFYLCAWSVGGHIGEQYFGPGTRLTVT.